The rows below give T cell receptor beta chains drawn from one sample of a study of shared clonotypes between healthy human individuals. Libraries were prepared by immunoSEQ multiplex PCR; TCRdb keeps only in-frame clonotypes and omits some of them. The table has about 680,000 clones, roughly 94% seen once. Source material: naive CD8+ T cells sorted from blood. The source is a man aged 25 to 45 in good health. Each CDR3 is given with its conserved first and last residue. A D gene is named only where the DNA matches it firmly. The size entry is marked missing in some rows and otherwise reads once, few, many or a size class.

cdr3_nt: TGCGCCAGCAGCCTATTCGAGAACACTGAAGCTTTCTTT
cdr3_aa: CASSLFENTEAFF
j_call: TRBJ1-1
clone_size: NA
d_call: NA
v_call: TRBV5-1

cdr3_nt: TGTGCCAGCAGTTTTCTAAACGCACCCTACGAGCAGTACTTC
cdr3_aa: CASSFLNAPYEQYF
j_call: TRBJ2-7
clone_size: NA
d_call: NA
v_call: TRBV27

cdr3_nt: TGTGCCAGCAGCTCCCCGGGTCGCCCCTACGAGCAGTACTTC
cdr3_aa: CASSSPGRPYEQYF
j_call: TRBJ2-7
clone_size: NA
d_call: NA
v_call: TRBV11-2

cdr3_nt: TGTGCCAGCAGCTTAGGAGGGGCTTCGAACGAGCAGTACTTC
cdr3_aa: CASSLGGASNEQYF
j_call: TRBJ2-7
clone_size: NA
d_call: NA
v_call: TRBV7-6

cdr3_nt: TGCAGCGTTCCGACTAGCGGGAGGGTTGATGAGCAGTTCTTC
cdr3_aa: CSVPTSGRVDEQFF
j_call: TRBJ2-1
clone_size: NA
d_call: TRBD2
v_call: TRBV29-1

cdr3_nt: TGTGCCAGCAGCCAGGCCGGGCGGGAGGGCCGGTGGGAGCAGTACTTC
cdr3_aa: CASSQAGREGRWEQYF
j_call: TRBJ2-7
clone_size: NA
d_call: TRBD2
v_call: TRBV11-2

cdr3_nt: TGTGCCAGCAGCTTGGGGGCAGGGGAGTTGGGCTACGAGCAGTACTTC
cdr3_aa: CASSLGAGELGYEQYF
j_call: TRBJ2-7
clone_size: NA
d_call: NA
v_call: TRBV5-6

cdr3_nt: TGTGCCAGCAGCTTCGCGGGGGCCGGGGAGCTGTTTTTT
cdr3_aa: CASSFAGAGELFF
j_call: TRBJ2-2
clone_size: NA
d_call: TRBD2
v_call: TRBV7-3

cdr3_nt: TGTGCCAGCAGCTGGGGGACAACGGCCTACGAGCAGTACTTC
cdr3_aa: CASSWGTTAYEQYF
j_call: TRBJ2-7
clone_size: NA
d_call: NA
v_call: TRBV5-4

cdr3_nt: TGTGCCTGGAGTCCGGGGGAGGGGGAGCTGTTTTTT
cdr3_aa: CAWSPGEGELFF
j_call: TRBJ2-2
clone_size: NA
d_call: NA
v_call: TRBV30

cdr3_nt: TGTGCCAGCAGCTTTCAAGATCAGCCCCAGCATTTT
cdr3_aa: CASSFQDQPQHF
j_call: TRBJ1-5
clone_size: NA
d_call: NA
v_call: TRBV7-9

cdr3_nt: TGTGCCAGCAGCTTAGATCGATGGGAACCGAAGAGTATCGGGGAGCTGTTTTTT
cdr3_aa: CASSLDRWEPKSIGELFF
j_call: TRBJ2-2
clone_size: NA
d_call: NA
v_call: TRBV11-2

cdr3_nt: TGCGCCAGCAGCCAAGGGAGAACATGGCCCTACGAGCAGTACTTC
cdr3_aa: CASSQGRTWPYEQYF
j_call: TRBJ2-7
clone_size: once
d_call: NA
v_call: TRBV4-3

cdr3_nt: TGTGCCAGCAGCTTAGGGGGGTGGTATGAGCAGTTCTTC
cdr3_aa: CASSLGGWYEQFF
j_call: TRBJ2-1
clone_size: NA
d_call: NA
v_call: TRBV13

cdr3_nt: TGTGCCAGCAGCGACCGTAGAGGGGGCGAGGGACCCCAAGAGACCCAGTACTTC
cdr3_aa: CASSDRRGGEGPQETQYF
j_call: TRBJ2-5
clone_size: NA
d_call: TRBD1
v_call: TRBV9

cdr3_nt: TGTGCCAGCAGCAAACAGGACTCTGGGGCCAACGTCCTGACTTTC
cdr3_aa: CASSKQDSGANVLTF
j_call: TRBJ2-6
clone_size: NA
d_call: NA
v_call: TRBV5-4

cdr3_nt: TGTGCCAGCAGCCCCGCGGGACTAGCGGGGGCCTACGAGCAGTACTTC
cdr3_aa: CASSPAGLAGAYEQYF
j_call: TRBJ2-7
clone_size: NA
d_call: TRBD2
v_call: TRBV5-6

cdr3_nt: TGTGCCAGTAGTTCGGGACAGAGCTCCTACAATGAGCAGTTCTTC
cdr3_aa: CASSSGQSSYNEQFF
j_call: TRBJ2-1
clone_size: NA
d_call: TRBD1
v_call: TRBV19

cdr3_nt: TGTGCAGCAGCAGCCCCCTTCACGAGGACAAGTCGGGCCAACGTCCTGACTTTC
cdr3_aa: CAAAAPFTRTSRANVLTF
j_call: TRBJ2-6
clone_size: NA
d_call: NA
v_call: TRBV7-1

cdr3_nt: TGTGCCAGCAGCTTAGGCCTTGGGATTAAGGGAGAGACCCAGTACTTC
cdr3_aa: CASSLGLGIKGETQYF
j_call: TRBJ2-5
clone_size: NA
d_call: NA
v_call: TRBV7-6

cdr3_nt: TGCGCCAGCAGCTTGGGACTAGCGGGAACGGAGACCCAGTACTTC
cdr3_aa: CASSLGLAGTETQYF
j_call: TRBJ2-5
clone_size: NA
d_call: TRBD2
v_call: TRBV5-1

cdr3_nt: TGTGCCAGCAGCCAGGACAGGGAGGAAAACACCATATATTTT
cdr3_aa: CASSQDREENTIYF
j_call: TRBJ1-3
clone_size: NA
d_call: TRBD1
v_call: TRBV5-4

cdr3_nt: TGTGCCAGCAGATACAATGAGCAGTTCTTC
cdr3_aa: CASRYNEQFF
j_call: TRBJ2-1
clone_size: NA
d_call: NA
v_call: TRBV6-1

cdr3_nt: TGTGCCAGCGAACGGGGCTCCTACGAGCAGTACTTC
cdr3_aa: CASERGSYEQYF
j_call: TRBJ2-7
clone_size: NA
d_call: NA
v_call: TRBV28

cdr3_nt: TGCGCCAGCAGCTCTAGACAGGACCAAGAGACCCAGTACTTC
cdr3_aa: CASSSRQDQETQYF
j_call: TRBJ2-5
clone_size: NA
d_call: NA
v_call: TRBV5-1

cdr3_nt: TGTGCCAGCAGTTCGGTTTCCGGGTCTGAGCAGTTCTTC
cdr3_aa: CASSSVSGSEQFF
j_call: TRBJ2-1
clone_size: NA
d_call: NA
v_call: TRBV27